A single sample is the source of the 16 T cell receptor beta chains below, sequenced in a study of T cells in Graves' hyperthyroidism and ophthalmopathy (dated by TCRdb to the late 2010s). Libraries were constructed by multiplex PCR. TCRdb records Illumina HiSeq 2000 as the sequencer. Amplification of TCR beta CDR3 regions was carried out from RNA transcripts. The TCR CDR3 was subjected to a first round of RT-PCR using the HTBI primer set and the Qiagen OneStep RT-PCR kit. TCRdb ran its own pipeline on the public reads, namely fastp trimming at Q25 and MiXCR clone calling, and kept in-frame beta chains. Rows with one shared CDR3 protein collapse into an entry with the most common genes and DNA. The sample contains about 250,000 distinct CDR3 sequences, almost 25% of them found a single time. The top ten constitute 30% to 40% of the sample. Source material: blood. The receptors were sampled from a woman between 35 and 50 years old with Graves' ophthalmopathy.

The sample holds a few counts of this clonotype. This sequence joins TRBV30 and TRBJ2-7, with D unclear. Germline values: CDR1 GTSNPN, CDR2 SVGIG (reference sequence). The CDR3 contains 11 residues. The germline V and J ends were trimmed by 1 base and 9 bases, with 10 bases remaining between them. In DNA, the CDR3 is TGTGCCTGGAGTGCCGGGTTCGGGCAGTACTTC. This gives the protein CAWSAGFGQYF.

This clonotype was picked up many times. The CDR3 sequence: CSVQSRAYEQYF. The CDR3 DNA reads TGCAGCGTTCAAAGCCGGGCCTACGAGCAGTACTTC. The chain couples TRBV29-1 to TRBJ2-7; D uncertain. The V end lost 5 bases, the J end lost 2 bases, and 10 bases lay between the germline ends. Germline V gene lookup returns CDR1 SQVTM and CDR2 ANQGSEA. The CDR3 length is 12 residues.

This clonotype was observed many times. The chain combines TRBV4-1 with TRBJ2-2; tentatively, D is TRBD1 (5 bases). The length of the CDR3 is 17 residues. Per germline, CDR1 MGHRA and CDR2 YSYEKL. V was trimmed by 3 bases and J by 3 bases, leaving 17 bases between them. In DNA, the CDR3 is TGCGCCAGCAGCCAGGGTGGCAGGGCTCCGGACACCGGGGAGCTGTTTTTT. Protein product: CASSQGGRAPDTGELFF.

This clonotype was observed at least ten times. The chain employs TRBV28 and TRBJ1-3; TRBD1 aligns across 9 bases. Germline lookup yields CDR1 MDHEN and CDR2 SYDVKM. The CDR3 spans 17 residues. Trimming removed 2 bases from V and 3 bases from J; junction bases left unmatched: 8. The CDR3 region is CASSLRQGVFFGNTIYF. CDR3 in DNA: TGTGCCAGCAGTTTAAGACAGGGGGTCTTCTTTGGAAACACCATATATTTT. Full variable domain (missing parts from reference TRBV28 and TRBJ1-3): DVKVTQSSRYLVKRTGEKVFLECVQDMDHENMFWYRQDPGLGLRLIYFSYDVKMKEKGDIPEGYSVSREKKERFSLILESASTNQTSMYLCASSLRQGVFFGNTIYFGEGSWLTVV.

The chain uses TRBV3-1 and TRBJ1-1, with D hard to call. The CDR3 consists of 12 residues. V was cut by 2 bases and J by 7 bases, with 8 bases left in between. Germline assignment: CDR1 LGHDT and CDR2 YNNKEL (reference sequence). This CDR3 is CASSQMANEAFF. DNA of the CDR3: TGTGCCAGCAGCCAAATGGCAAATGAAGCTTTCTTT.

This clonotype was seen at least ten times. The CDR3: CASSLGHLDEQYF. In DNA form, the CDR3 reads TGTGCCAGCAGTTTAGGGCACCTGGACGAGCAGTACTTC. The chain uses TRBV28 and TRBJ2-7; D call uncertain. Germline-derived CDR1 and CDR2 are MDHEN and SYDVKM. The CDR3 spans 13 residues. Trimming shortened V by 2 bases and J by 5 bases, and 10 bases separated the two germline ends.

Turning to this clonotype: Possible read error: a much larger clone is one base away. V usage is TRBV6-5 and J usage is TRBJ2-7; D gene ambiguous. Trimming shortened V by 10 bases and J by 3 bases, and 10 bases separated the two germline ends. Germline assignment: CDR1 MNHEY and CDR2 SVGAGI. This CDR3 is built from 11 residues. CDR3 sequence: CAIRYDYEQYF. The CDR3, as DNA: TGTGCCATCAGGTACGACTACGAGCAGTACTTC.

The chain joins TRBV28 to TRBJ2-7; a weak D match, TRBD1 (5 bases). The V gene lost 1 base and the J gene lost 2 bases, with 18 bases spanning the gap. Germline CDR1 is MDHEN and CDR2 is SYDVKM. The CDR3 spans 17 residues. As DNA, the CDR3 is TGTGCCAGCAGTTTATCCCGCACAGGTACCTTTACCTACGAGCAGTACTTC. Protein sequence: CASSLSRTGTFTYEQYF.

CDR3 in amino acids: CASSLEVYSSYNEQFF. In DNA form, the CDR3 reads TGTGCCAGCAGTTTAGAGGTTTATAGCTCCTACAATGAGCAGTTCTTC. V is TRBV28 and J is TRBJ2-1, with D uncertain. Trimming removed 2 bases at V and 0 bases at J, with 11 bases between. Germline CDR1 MDHEN, CDR2 SYDVKM. This CDR3 spans 16 amino acids.

This clonotype was detected ten times or more. This sequence joins TRBV19 and TRBJ2-2, with 7 bases identical to TRBD1. This CDR3 comprises 14 residues. Germline assignment: CDR1 LNHDA and CDR2 SQIVND (reference sequence). The V segment lost 11 bases and the J segment 1 base; nucleotides outside the gene matches: 7. In DNA form, the CDR3 reads TGTGCCGTTAGGGGGCGGATGAACACCGGGGAGCTGTTTTTT. Translation gives CAVRGRMNTGELFF.

V and J are TRBV5-1 and TRBJ2-7; D not resolved. This CDR3 region has 14 residues. Germline-derived CDR1 and CDR2 are SGHRS and YFSETQ. The ends were cut back, 4 bases at V and 4 bases at J, with 15 bases in the middle. DNA of the CDR3: TGCGCCAGCAGCCCGCAAGGGTCAGCTTACGAGCAGTACTTC. Protein sequence: CASSPQGSAYEQYF.

This clonotype was seen repeatedly, ten times or more. The chain's CDR3 is CASSIETVSVRQPQHF. Written as DNA, the CDR3 is TGTGCCAGTAGTATAGAGACAGTCTCAGTACGTCAGCCCCAGCATTTT. V usage is TRBV19 and J usage is TRBJ1-5; D perhaps matches TRBD1 (5 bases). CDR1 and CDR2 (germline): LNHDA, SQIVND (reference sequence). Trimming cost V 0 bases and J 6 bases, with 15 bases left between them. This CDR3 has 16 residues.

This clonotype was recorded many times. The chain has TRBV4-2 and TRBJ1-2; D is unclear. V lost 3 bases, J lost 4 bases, and 12 bases lay in between. This CDR3 contains 14 residues. Germline loops: CDR1 LGHNA, CDR2 YNFKEQ. In DNA, the CDR3 is TGTGCCAGCAGCCAGGGATCCACGTCCTATGGCTACACCTTC. As protein: CASSQGSTSYGYTF.

Many counts were recorded for this clonotype. The J gene is TRBJ2-5, the V gene TRBV6-2 or TRBV6-3; D ambiguous. The CDR3 has 12 residues. V was cut by 7 bases and J by 2 bases, with 8 bases left in between. Germline values: CDR1 MNHEY, CDR2 SVGEGT. In nucleotides, the CDR3 is TGTGCCAGCACAGCGAGACAAGAGACCCAGTACTTC. Protein sequence: CASTARQETQYF.

This clonotype was observed at least ten times. V usage is TRBV11-2 and J usage is TRBJ2-7; D is uncertain. Germline V gives CDR1 SGHAT, CDR2 FQNNGV. V was pared by 4 bases and J by 2 bases, with 12 bases between. The CDR3 is made up of 14 amino acids. The CDR3 DNA is TGTGCCAGCAGCTCTCCCCAGACCACCTACGAGCAGTACTTC. Protein sequence: CASSSPQTTYEQYF.

This clonotype was seen repeatedly, ten times or more. This clone may be a read error of a much larger clone one base away. The V gene is TRBV6-5, the J gene TRBJ1-1, with D maybe TRBD1 (6 bases). The CDR3 contains 14 residues. Germline-derived CDR1 and CDR2 are MNHEY and SVGAGI. This chain's CDR3 is CASSYSVGDTGAFF. The CDR3 DNA is TGTGCCAGCAGTTACTCGGTAGGGGACACTGGAGCTTTCTTT.